The sequence of this T cell receptor beta chain was determined in a study of blood T cells in healthy people across ages. Overall study findings and caveats: Roughly linear age-related decline in beta diversity appeared, significant by age 40. Long-lived donors exceeded aged donors in naive CD4+ cells and diversity. Nothing was known about donor CMV status, and this possibly confounded expanded clonotype changes.

For the second PCR, which ran for about 7 to 11 cycles, a sample-barcoded 5' primer and a J-beta primer mix were used. TCRdb itself ran the 5' RACE reads through MiXCR, one entry per CDR3 protein. The top ten hold under 20% of the sample, which has about 1 million distinct CDR3 sequences, under 55% seen once. About this clonotype itself: Antigen specificity is unknown.

Germline CDR1 reads MNHNY; CDR2 reads SVGAGI (reference sequence). V was pared by 0 bases and J by 5 bases, with 7 bases between. This CDR3 is built from 14 residues. The sequenced sample consisted of blood. This chain uses TRBV6-6 with TRBJ1-4, with D uncertain. The sequence was obtained from an older woman in good health. CDR3 protein: CASSYSQLNEKLFF. The CDR3 DNA follows: TGTGCCAGCAGTTACTCGCAATTAAATGAAAAACTGTTTTTT.